The present T cell receptor (beta chain) was sequenced within a study of blood T cell repertoires in COVID-19. Study-level information: Researchers got acute and convalescent COVID-19 samples from the United States, Italy and Spain. PBMCs, B-cell-depleted T cells, or T cells were the source of the cDNA or gDNA that made up the material.

Produced via immunoSEQ multiplex PCR; TCRdb's table is partial and in-frame only. The table lists 80,000 to 95,000 clones, roughly 85% of them singletons. Germline V gene sequence: CDR1 MDHEN, CDR2 SYDVKM. Trimming removed 4 bases from V and 4 bases from J, with 16 bases in between. CDR3 size: 15 residues. This TCR was recovered from an elderly man with acute or convalescent COVID-19. The specimen sequenced was peripheral blood. The rearrangement links TRBV28 to TRBJ1-1; D is perhaps TRBD1 (6 bases). The CDR3: CASSSRLFRGTEAFF. The CDR3 bases are TGTGCCAGCAGTTCAAGACTATTCAGGGGCACTGAAGCTTTCTTT.